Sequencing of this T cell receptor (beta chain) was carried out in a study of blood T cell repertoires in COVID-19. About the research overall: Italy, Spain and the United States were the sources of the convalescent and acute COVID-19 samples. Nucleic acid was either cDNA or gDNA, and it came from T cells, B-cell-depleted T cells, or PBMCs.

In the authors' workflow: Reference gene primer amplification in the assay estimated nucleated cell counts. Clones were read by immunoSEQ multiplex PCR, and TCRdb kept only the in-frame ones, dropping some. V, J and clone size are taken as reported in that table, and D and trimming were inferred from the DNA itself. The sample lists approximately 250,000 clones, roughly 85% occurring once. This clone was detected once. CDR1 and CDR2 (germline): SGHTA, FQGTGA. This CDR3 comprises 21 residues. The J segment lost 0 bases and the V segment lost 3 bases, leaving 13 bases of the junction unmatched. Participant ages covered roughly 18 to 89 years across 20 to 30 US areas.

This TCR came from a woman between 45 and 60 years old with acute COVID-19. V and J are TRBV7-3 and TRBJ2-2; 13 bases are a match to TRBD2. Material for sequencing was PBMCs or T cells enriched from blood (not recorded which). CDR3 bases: TGTGCCAGCAGCTTCACTCCCTCCGGACTAGCGGGGGACCCGAACACCGGGGAGCTGTTTTTT. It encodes CASSFTPSGLAGDPNTGELFF.